The 18 T cell receptor beta chains in this list originate from one sample, sequenced in a study of blood T cells in healthy people across ages. A second about 7 to 11 cycle PCR used barcoded and J-beta primers. MiXCR, applied by TCRdb to the 5' RACE reads, yields one record per CDR3 protein. The table has 1.5 million to 2 million distinct CDR3 sequences, approximately 30% seen once. The sequenced material came from blood. These receptors all come from a woman aged 30 to 39 in good health.

This clonotype was seen a few times. The chain has TRBV6-5 and TRBJ2-5; TRBD2 aligns across 11 bases. The germline gives CDR1 MNHEY, CDR2 SVGAGI. The CDR3 totals 15 residues. V dropped 6 bases and J dropped 4; count of bases not matched to a gene: 7. DNA of the CDR3: TGTGCCAGCAGCTTGGGACTAGCGGCCTTAGAGACCCAGTACTTC. Translation gives CASSLGLAALETQYF.

This clonotype showed up many times. J is TRBJ2-7 and V is TRBV5-1; the match to TRBD1 covers 11 bases. Unmatched junction bases numbered 6, after V lost 1 base and J lost 3 bases. The CDR3 totals 16 residues. Germline V gene data show CDR1 as SGHRS and CDR2 as YFSETQ. CDR3 sequence: CASSLRLGTGGYEQYF. CDR3 sequence (DNA): TGCGCCAGCAGCTTGCGATTAGGGACAGGGGGCTACGAGCAGTACTTC. The variable domain in full, completed from reference TRBV5-1 and TRBJ2-7, reads KAGVTQTPRYLIKTRGQQVTLSCSPISGHRSVSWYQQTPGQGLQFLFEYFSETQRNKGNFPGRFSGRQFSNSRSEMNVSTLELGDSALYLCASSLRLGTGGYEQYFGPGTRLTVT.

This clonotype appeared many times. V is TRBV7-9 and J is TRBJ1-2; possibly TRBD1 for D (6 bases). CDR1 SEHNR and CDR2 FQNEAQ come from the germline V gene (reference sequence). Trimming removed 5 bases at V and 4 bases at J, with 17 bases between. This CDR3 contains 15 residues. CDR3 loop: CASSQGGIGGYGYTF. For the CDR3, the DNA is TGTGCCAGCAGCCAAGGGGGTATTGGTGGCTATGGCTACACCTTC.

In its sample, this clonotype was seen many times. This chain connects TRBV20-1 to TRBJ2-7; tentative D call: TRBD2 (5 bases). The germline V gene has CDR1 DFQATT and CDR2 SNEGSKA (reference sequence). This CDR3 is 12 amino acids long. Trimming took off 3 bases at V and 7 bases at J, with 13 bases between the two ends. The CDR3 loop is CSASGYPGEQYF. The CDR3 bases are TGCAGTGCTAGCGGGTACCCGGGAGAGCAGTACTTC.

This clonotype was counted between two and nine times. This chain uses TRBV3-1 with TRBJ1-5, with D perhaps TRBD1 (6 bases). Trimming shortened V by 2 bases and J by 6 bases, and 11 bases separated the two germline ends. This CDR3 spans 14 amino acids. Germline V gene lookup returns CDR1 LGHDT and CDR2 YNNKEL (reference sequence). The CDR3 region is CASSQRGAGQPQHF. CDR3 coding DNA: TGTGCCAGCAGCCAACGGGGGGCAGGTCAGCCCCAGCATTTT.

Points on this clonotype: At one of its ends the junction is not consistent with the germline gene, which may arise from a read error. J is TRBJ2-7 and V is TRBV7-2; 7 bases fit TRBD2. The germline V gene has CDR1 SGHTA and CDR2 FQGNSA. The CDR3 consists of 16 residues. This CDR3 is CVSSLGRGLAPYEQYF. CDR3 sequence (DNA): TGTGTCAGCAGCTTGGGGAGGGGCCTAGCGCCCTACGAGCAGTACTTC.

This clonotype was detected many times. V usage is TRBV7-2 and J usage is TRBJ2-7; perhaps D is TRBD1 or TRBD2 (5 bases each). Trimming left V 1 base short and J 4 bases short, with 14 bases between. This CDR3 region has 15 residues. Germline lookup yields CDR1 SGHTA and CDR2 FQGNSA. The CDR3 coding sequence is TGTGCCAGCAGCTTAGGGGCAGGGACGATTTACGAGCAGTACTTC. It is translated as CASSLGAGTIYEQYF.

This clonotype turned up a few times. The chain combines TRBV2 with TRBJ2-5; 7 bases map to TRBD2. The J segment lost 2 bases and the V segment lost 8 bases, leaving 5 bases of the junction unmatched. This CDR3 is 13 amino acids long. CDR1 and CDR2 from the germline V gene are SNHLY and FYNNEI. CDR3 sequence (DNA): TGTGCCAGCGGATGGCGGGAGCAAGAGACCCAGTACTTC. It encodes CASGWREQETQYF.

This clonotype was seen a handful of times. This rearrangement joins TRBV6-5 to TRBJ2-1; weak D call: TRBD1 (5 bases). Trimming pared 0 bases from V and 1 base from J, leaving 16 bases between. The length of the CDR3 is 18 residues. CDR1 is MNHEY and CDR2 is SVGAGI in the germline V gene. CDR3 sequence: CASSYSITRVDSYNEQFF. The CDR3 DNA sequence: TGTGCCAGCAGTTACTCGATAACCAGGGTGGATTCCTACAATGAGCAGTTCTTC.

The CDR3 is CASSRSGGEFNEQFF. CDR3 sequence (DNA): TGTGCCAGCAGCCGAAGCGGGGGAGAGTTCAATGAGCAGTTCTTC. The rearrangement joins TRBV3-1 to TRBJ2-1; 8 bases are shared with TRBD2. CDR3 size: 15 residues. Looked up from germline, CDR1 is LGHDT and CDR2 is YNNKEL (reference sequence). V shed 4 bases, J shed 6 bases, and the junction held 8 bases outside the gene matches.

J is TRBJ2-5 and V is TRBV7-9; TRBD2 is a possible D gene (7 bases). Germline CDR1 is SEHNR and CDR2 is FQNEAQ (reference sequence). V gave up 5 bases and J gave up 2 bases, with 21 bases separating them. The CDR3 extends over 17 amino acids. CDR3 loop: CASSPSVVRGPQETQYF. The CDR3 DNA is TGTGCCAGCAGCCCCTCAGTGGTGCGGGGGCCTCAAGAGACCCAGTACTTC.

This clonotype has a handful of counts. This chain links TRBV29-1 with TRBJ1-1; D gene ambiguous. The V and J ends lost 4 bases and 4 bases respectively, with 16 bases between them. Germline values: CDR1 SQVTM, CDR2 ANQGSEA. This CDR3 contains 14 residues. The CDR3 loop reads CSVGGRVLTTEAFF. In DNA, the CDR3 is TGCAGCGTTGGAGGTAGGGTACTTACCACTGAAGCTTTCTTT.

The chain is built from TRBV10-3 and TRBJ1-2; possibly TRBD1 for D (6 bases). The CDR3 length is 13 residues. Deletions cut 3 bases from V and 6 bases from J, with 11 bases between. Germline CDR1 is ENHRY and CDR2 is SYGVKD. The CDR3, as DNA: TGTGCCATCAGTGAACAGGGAGGGGATGGCTACACCTTC. It yields the protein CAISEQGGDGYTF.

This clonotype was observed a few times. The chain couples TRBV2 to TRBJ1-2, with 8 bases lining up with TRBD1. The trim removed 7 bases at V and 1 base at J, leaving 5 bases unmatched. This CDR3 comprises 14 residues. Germline lookup yields CDR1 SNHLY and CDR2 FYNNEI. The CDR3 reads CASKRQGINYGYTF. The DNA for the CDR3 is TGTGCCAGCAAGCGACAGGGGATTAACTATGGCTACACCTTC.

The DNA of the CDR3 is TGTGCCAGCAGCCCGGGACAGGACCGCTACGAGCAGTACTTC. Translated: CASSPGQDRYEQYF. The gene calls are TRBV6-5 and TRBJ2-7; 8 nucleotides agree with TRBD1. Per germline, CDR1 MNHEY and CDR2 SVGAGI. The V segment lost 6 bases and the J segment 3 bases; nucleotides outside the gene matches: 7. This CDR3 is 14 amino acids long.

The chain recombines TRBV9 with TRBJ1-2; 7 bases are a match to TRBD1. This CDR3 has 15 amino acids. Unmatched junction bases numbered 6, after V lost 0 bases and J lost 4 bases. Germline lookup yields CDR1 SGDLS and CDR2 YYNGEE. The CDR3 coding sequence is TGTGCCAGCAGCGTAGACGGTGACAGGGTCTATGGCTACACCTTC. Protein product: CASSVDGDRVYGYTF.

The chain combines TRBV5-5 with TRBJ2-3; a possible D gene is TRBD1 (5 bases). CDR3 length: 14 residues. Trimming removed 3 bases at V and 5 bases at J, with 13 bases between. CDR1 and CDR2 (germline): SGHKS, YYEKEE (reference sequence). The CDR3 reads CASSSPQGRDTQYF. DNA for the CDR3: TGTGCCAGCAGCTCCCCCCAGGGAAGAGATACGCAGTATTTT.

The chain joins TRBV12-3 or TRBV12-4 to TRBJ1-3, with D uncertain. This CDR3 contains 15 residues. V lost 3 bases and J lost 1, with 10 bases in between. The CDR3 nucleotides read TGTGCCAGCAGTTTGGGTGCAGCGTCTGGAAACACCATATATTTT. Its translation is CASSLGAASGNTIYF.